Presented here are 15 T cell receptor beta chains from one specimen sequenced in a study of radiation and T cells in renal cell carcinoma. The time point: baseline pretreatment blood. Noted treatment: 15 Gy SBRT to primary tumor, nephrectomy 4 weeks later. TCRdb's copy holds only in-frame clones and misses some; the assay was immunoSEQ multiplex PCR. The data show 130,000 to 150,000 clones, about 88% seen once. The sequencing used blood, collected from a patient whose treatment included radiotherapy and nephrectomy. The receptors were sampled from a woman aged 45 to 65 with renal cell carcinoma.

V and J are TRBV27 and TRBJ2-3; 10 nucleotides align to TRBD1. CDR1 is MNHEY and CDR2 is SMNVEV in the germline V gene (reference sequence). The CDR3 runs 18 residues. V shed 2 bases and J 4 bases; nucleotides not matched to a gene: 12. The CDR3 nucleotides read TGTGCCAGCAGTTTACGACAGGGGGCGGGCTTTGATCCAGATACGCAGTATTTT. As protein: CASSLRQGAGFDPDTQYF.

This clone was seen more than once but under ten times. The chain employs TRBV5-1 and TRBJ1-2; 10 bases align to TRBD1. The CDR3 is 12 residues long. J lost 13 bases, V lost 4 bases, and 7 bases had no gene match. Germline CDR1 reads SGHRS; CDR2 reads YFSETQ. This chain's CDR3 is CASSDGTGEGTF. As DNA, the CDR3 is TGCGCCAGCAGCGATGGGACAGGGGAAGGCACCTTC. Supplemented by reference TRBV5-1 and TRBJ1-2, the full variable domain reads KAGVTQTPRYLIKTRGQQVTLSCSPISGHRSVSWYQQTPGQGLQFLFEYFSETQRNKGNFPGRFSGRQFSNSRSEMNVSTLELGDSALYLCASSDGTGEGTFGSGTRLTVV.

The V call is TRBV6-6, the J call TRBJ2-3, with 10 bases that match TRBD1. The germline CDR1 and CDR2 sequences are MNHNY and SVGAGI (reference sequence). The CDR3 runs to 13 residues. Trimming removed 7 bases from V and 4 bases from J; junction bases left unmatched: 2. The CDR3 sequence is CASTGQGADTQYF. CDR3 DNA sequence: TGTGCCAGCACCGGACAGGGGGCAGATACGCAGTATTTT.

This clone has just one count. The CDR3 nucleotides read TGCGCCAGCAGCCCGGGAGGACCCGGGGGCACCGAGCAGTTCTTC. Translation: CASSPGGPGGTEQFF. This chain uses TRBV4-1 with TRBJ2-1; possibly TRBD2 for D (7 bases). Germline V CDR1 and CDR2: MGHRA, YSYEKL. The V end lost 4 bases, the J end lost 10 bases, and 20 bases lay between the germline ends. The CDR3 is 15 residues long.

This chain joins TRBV5-4 and TRBJ1-6, with TRBD1 identical over 9 bases. The V segment lost 4 bases and the J segment 5 bases; nucleotides outside the gene matches: 4. This CDR3 is 15 amino acids long. Per germline, CDR1 SGHNT and CDR2 YYREEE (reference sequence). CDR3 amino acids: CASSAGQGNNSPLHF. The DNA of the CDR3 is TGTGCCAGCAGCGCCGGACAGGGGAATAATTCACCCCTCCACTTT.

The rearrangement joins TRBV4-2 to TRBJ2-1, with 9 bases aligning to TRBD1. CDR3 length: 13 residues. With 4 bases clipped from V and 12 bases from J, the junction kept 7 bases outside the gene matches. Germline V gives CDR1 LGHNA, CDR2 YNFKEQ. This chain's CDR3 is CASSPFQDRGQFF. The CDR3 bases are TGTGCCAGCAGCCCCTTCCAGGACAGGGGGCAGTTCTTC.

V and J are TRBV5-6 and TRBJ2-5, with D perhaps matching TRBD2 (5 bases). This CDR3 comprises 14 residues. The germline V gene encodes CDR1 SGHDT and CDR2 YYEEEE. Between the trimmed V and J ends, which lost 2 bases and 2 bases, there was a span of 10 bases. Here the CDR3 reads CASSFLLAQETQYF. For the CDR3, the DNA is TGTGCCAGCAGCTTTTTGCTAGCACAAGAGACCCAGTACTTC.

The rearrangement joins TRBV7-2 to TRBJ1-1; D gene unclear. V lost 2 bases, J lost 4 bases, and 11 bases lay in between. From germline, CDR1 is SGHTA and CDR2 FQGNSA. This CDR3 comprises 14 residues. CDR3 sequence: CASSLSRGVTEAFF. The DNA of the CDR3 is TGTGCCAGCAGCTTATCCCGTGGAGTCACTGAAGCTTTCTTT.

The rearrangement joins TRBV6-5 to TRBJ2-7; a possible D gene is TRBD1 (6 bases). Germline assignment: CDR1 MNHEY and CDR2 SVGAGI. CDR3 size: 15 residues. V lost 4 bases and J 0 bases, leaving 13 bases between the germline ends. The CDR3 DNA follows: TGTGCCAGCAGTTTAACCGGGACATTCTCCTACGAGCAGTACTTC. This gives the protein CASSLTGTFSYEQYF.

The gene calls are TRBV5-1 and TRBJ1-3; 9 bases align to TRBD1. The V gene end was trimmed by 3 bases and the J gene end by 8 bases; junction bases not matched to a gene: 3. Germline CDR1 SGHRS, CDR2 YFSETQ. This CDR3 region has 13 residues. CDR3 sequence: CASSWDREDTIYF. CDR3 bases: TGCGCCAGCAGCTGGGACAGGGAGGACACCATATATTTT.

V usage is TRBV6-6 and J usage is TRBJ1-2; TRBD1 matches at 10 bases. Germline loops: CDR1 MNHNY, CDR2 SVGAGI (reference sequence). CDR3 size: 16 residues. The J segment lost 2 bases and the V segment lost 2 bases, leaving 5 bases of the junction unmatched. Written as DNA, the CDR3 is TGTGCCAGCAGTTACCCCGGGACAGGGGAGAACTATGGCTACACCTTC. It codes for CASSYPGTGENYGYTF.

The V call is TRBV18, the J call TRBJ2-3; unclear D gene. The ends were cut back, 0 bases at V and 6 bases at J, with 7 bases in the middle. From germline, CDR1 is KGHSH and CDR2 LQKENI. The CDR3 spans 13 residues. The CDR3 loop is CASSPPLLDTQYF. In DNA form, the CDR3 reads TGTGCCAGCTCACCACCCCTACTGGATACGCAGTATTTT.

The chain carries TRBV9 and TRBJ2-2; no clear D. The CDR3 runs 16 residues. Trimming removed 2 bases at V and 0 bases at J, with 11 bases between. Germline CDR1 SGDLS, CDR2 YYNGEE. The CDR3 reads CASSVSNLPNTGELFF. In DNA form, the CDR3 reads TGTGCCAGCAGCGTCTCCAACCTTCCGAACACCGGGGAGCTGTTTTTT. Using reference TRBV9 and TRBJ2-2 for the parts outside the CDR3, the full variable domain is DSGVTQTPKHLITATGQRVTLRCSPRSGDLSVYWYQQSLDQGLQFLIQYYNGEERAKGNILERFSAQQFPDLHSELNLSSLELGDSALYFCASSVSNLPNTGELFFGEGSRLTVL.

The V call is TRBV6-5, the J call TRBJ2-1; TRBD2 agrees at 8 bases. With V trimmed by 2 bases and J by 5 bases, 8 bases remained unmatched. The CDR3 covers 16 residues. Germline lookup yields CDR1 MNHEY and CDR2 SVGAGI. CDR3 sequence reads: CASSYRTQRGNNEQFF. The DNA of the CDR3 is TGTGCCAGCAGTTACAGGACCCAGCGGGGGAACAATGAGCAGTTCTTC.

The chain couples TRBV11-2 to TRBJ2-7; D gene unclear. Germline CDR1 reads SGHAT; CDR2 reads FQNNGV. V lost 7 bases and J lost 3, with 19 bases in between. The length of the CDR3 is 15 residues. CDR3 nucleotides: TGTGCCAGCATCCTCCGCCCAGGACCCTTCTACGAGCAGTACTTC. This gives the protein CASILRPGPFYEQYF.